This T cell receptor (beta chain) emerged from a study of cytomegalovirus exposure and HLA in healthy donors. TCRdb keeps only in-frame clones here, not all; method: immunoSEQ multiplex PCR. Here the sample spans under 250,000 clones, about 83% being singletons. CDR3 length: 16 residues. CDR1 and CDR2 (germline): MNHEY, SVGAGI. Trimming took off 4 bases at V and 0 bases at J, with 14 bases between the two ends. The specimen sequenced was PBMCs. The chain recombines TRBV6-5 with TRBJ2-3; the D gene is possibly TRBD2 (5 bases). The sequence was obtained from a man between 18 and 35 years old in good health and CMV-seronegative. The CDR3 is CASSSRTPSSTDTQYF. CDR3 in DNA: TGTGCCAGCAGTTCCAGGACTCCTTCTAGCACAGATACGCAGTATTTT.